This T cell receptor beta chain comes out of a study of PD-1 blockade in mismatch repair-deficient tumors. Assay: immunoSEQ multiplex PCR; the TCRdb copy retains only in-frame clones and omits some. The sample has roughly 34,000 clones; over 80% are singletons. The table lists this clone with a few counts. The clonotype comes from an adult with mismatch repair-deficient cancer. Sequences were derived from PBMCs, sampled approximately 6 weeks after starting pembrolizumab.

CDR3 residues: CASSLTLGMGLAGSTDTQYF. The DNA of the CDR3 is TGTGCCAGCAGCTTAACGTTGGGGATGGGACTAGCGGGCTCCACAGATACGCAGTATTTT. The J gene is TRBJ2-3, the V gene TRBV7-3; 12 bases are a match to TRBD2. CDR3 length: 20 residues. CDR1 and CDR2 from the germline V gene are SGHTA and FQGTGA. V was pared by 0 bases and J by 2 bases, with 12 bases of the junction left unmatched.